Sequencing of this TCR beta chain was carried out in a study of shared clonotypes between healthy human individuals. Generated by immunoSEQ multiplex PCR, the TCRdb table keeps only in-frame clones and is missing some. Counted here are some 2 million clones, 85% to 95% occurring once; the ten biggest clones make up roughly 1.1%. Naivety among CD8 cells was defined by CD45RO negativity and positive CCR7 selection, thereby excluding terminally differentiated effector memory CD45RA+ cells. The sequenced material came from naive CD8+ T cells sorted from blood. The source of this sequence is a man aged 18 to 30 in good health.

CDR3 residues: CASSPHPLYEQYF. The CDR3 DNA follows: TGTGCCAGCAGCCCACACCCCCTCTACGAGCAGTACTTC. The chain joins TRBV7-9 to TRBJ2-7; no firm D call. Germline CDR1 and CDR2: SEHNR and FQNEAQ (reference sequence). The CDR3 length is 13 residues. V lost 5 bases, J lost 3 bases, and 11 bases lay in between. Based on the CDR3 plus reference TRBV7-9 and TRBJ2-7, the full variable domain is DTGVSQNPRHKITKRGQNVTFRCDPISEHNRLYWYRQTLGQGPEFLTYFQNEAQLEKSRLLSDRFSAERPKGSFSTLEIQRTEQGDSAMYLCASSPHPLYEQYFGPGTRLTVT.